These 22 T cell receptor beta chains share one sample of origin, sequenced in a study of cytomegalovirus exposure and HLA in healthy donors. Amplification used 60 Vbeta primers and 13 Jbeta primers. Data came from immunoSEQ multiplex PCR; TCRdb stores just in-frame clones and leaves some out. This table has 60,000 to 95,000 clones, around 84% appearing once. Sample: PBMCs. All receptors come from a man in his sixties or seventies in good health and CMV-seropositive.

This clone showed up just once. The chain uses TRBV29-1 and TRBJ1-2, with a weak D call TRBD1 (6 bases). Germline V gene lookup returns CDR1 SQVTM and CDR2 ANQGSEA. The CDR3 contains 12 residues. V shed 7 bases and J shed 3 bases, with 12 bases lying between them. As DNA, the CDR3 is TGCAGCGCGTCGGCAGGGGACTATGGCTACACCTTC. Protein: CSASAGDYGYTF.

V usage is TRBV30 and J usage is TRBJ2-3, with D hard to call. The CDR3 sequence is 12 residues long. V was cut by 3 bases and J by 6 bases, with 10 bases left in between. Germline values: CDR1 GTSNPN, CDR2 SVGIG (reference sequence). DNA of the CDR3: TGTGCCTGGAGCGAGAGTGTCGATACGCAGTATTTT. Its translation: CAWSESVDTQYF.

V usage is TRBV28 and J usage is TRBJ2-7; D uncertain. Trimming stripped 2 bases from V and 3 bases from J, with 5 bases between. The CDR3 covers 12 residues. Germline CDR1 reads MDHEN; CDR2 reads SYDVKM. The CDR3 here is CASSLMSYEQYF. The CDR3 coding sequence is TGTGCCAGCAGTTTAATGAGCTACGAGCAGTACTTC.

The CDR3 is CASSQGGTGNSYEQYF. Here the CDR3 DNA reads TGCGCCAGCAGCCAAGGTGGGACAGGGAACTCCTACGAGCAGTACTTC. The chain combines TRBV4-1 with TRBJ2-7; 9 bases are shared with TRBD1. The CDR3 is 16 residues long. V dropped 1 base and J dropped 0; count of bases not matched to a gene: 4. Germline lookup yields CDR1 MGHRA and CDR2 YSYEKL.

This chain links TRBV5-1 with TRBJ2-6; TRBD2 aligns across 8 bases. Germline V gene sequence: CDR1 SGHRS, CDR2 YFSETQ. Losses at the gene ends were 5 bases for V and 0 bases for J; bases not matched to a gene: 7. This CDR3 is built from 17 residues. The CDR3 spells CASSSSGGPSGANVLTF. In DNA, the CDR3 is TGCGCCAGCAGTTCCAGCGGGGGTCCCTCTGGGGCCAACGTCCTGACTTTC.

The chain has TRBV4-1 and TRBJ2-1; 11 nucleotides line up with TRBD2. The CDR3 totals 15 residues. J lost 6 bases, V lost 0 bases, and 1 base had no gene match. Germline values: CDR1 MGHRA, CDR2 YSYEKL. CDR3 sequence (DNA): TGCGCCAGCAGCCAAGATCTAGCGGGAGGCAATGAGCAGTTCTTC. Translation gives CASSQDLAGGNEQFF.

The CDR3 reads CASSLGLAGNTGELFF. DNA of the CDR3: TGTGCCAGCAGCTTAGGGCTGGCAGGGAACACCGGGGAGCTGTTTTTT. This chain uses TRBV7-2 with TRBJ2-2; D gene unclear. Trimming took off 1 base at V and 1 base at J, with 10 bases between the two ends. The CDR3 extends over 16 amino acids. Germline CDR1 and CDR2: SGHTA and FQGNSA.

This chain links TRBV5-1 with TRBJ2-2; 9 nucleotides match TRBD1. V gave up 5 bases and J gave up 2 bases; unmatched junction bases: 4. The germline CDR1 and CDR2 sequences are SGHRS and YFSETQ. The CDR3 is made up of 15 amino acids. The CDR3 bases are TGCGCCAGCAGTTGGGACAGGGAAAACACCGGGGAGCTGTTTTTT. This codes for CASSWDRENTGELFF.

In its sample, this clone was seen a few times. This chain connects TRBV28 to TRBJ2-2, with 10 bases fitting TRBD2. The CDR3 is 17 residues long. The trim removed 10 bases at V and 8 bases at J, leaving 19 bases unmatched. Germline V gene sequence: CDR1 MDHEN, CDR2 SYDVKM. CDR3 amino acids: CATRGSPGLAGEGELFF. The CDR3 DNA is TGTGCCACCAGGGGAAGCCCGGGCCTAGCGGGAGAAGGGGAGCTGTTTTTT.

This clone was detected a few times. The chain employs TRBV6-1 and TRBJ2-1, with 9 bases fitting TRBD1. In germline, CDR1 is MNHNS, CDR2 SASEGT. The V gene end was trimmed by 6 bases and the J gene end by 8 bases; junction bases not matched to a gene: 8. The CDR3 loop spans 14 amino acids. CDR3 region: CASRTGGSDDEQFF. For the CDR3, the DNA is TGTGCCAGCAGGACAGGGGGGTCCGACGATGAGCAGTTCTTC.

The chain couples TRBV5-1 to TRBJ2-7; tentative D call: TRBD1 (6 bases). Germline V gives CDR1 SGHRS, CDR2 YFSETQ. CDR3 length equals 14 residues. Trimming shortened V by 0 bases and J by 3 bases, and 10 bases separated the two germline ends. The DNA of the CDR3 is TGCGCCAGCAGCTTGGGACAGGTGGGCTACGAGCAGTACTTC. Residues: CASSLGQVGYEQYF.

This sequence joins TRBV29-1 and TRBJ1-1, with D perhaps matching TRBD1 (6 bases). The CDR3 is 15 residues long. Trimming took 2 bases from V and 4 from J, leaving 17 bases between them. CDR1 is SQVTM, CDR2 ANQGSEA, per germline. CDR3 region: CSVERTESYSTEAFF. The CDR3 DNA follows: TGCAGCGTTGAAAGGACAGAGAGTTACTCCACTGAAGCTTTCTTT. Combining the CDR3 with reference TRBV29-1 and TRBJ1-1 gives the whole variable domain SAVISQKPSRDICQRGTSLTIQCQVDSQVTMMFWYRQQPGQSLTLIATANQGSEATYESGFVIDKFPISRPNLTFSTLTVSNMSPEDSSIYLCSVERTESYSTEAFFGQGTRLTVV.

The CDR3 sequence is CASSLGRDRGGNEQFF. CDR3 in DNA: TGTGCCAGCAGCTTAGGGCGGGACAGGGGAGGTAATGAGCAGTTCTTC. V usage is TRBV7-8 and J usage is TRBJ2-1, with 10 positions matching TRBD1. This CDR3 is 16 amino acids long. V was pared by 1 base and J by 7 bases, with 7 bases of the junction left unmatched. Germline V gene sequence: CDR1 SGHVS, CDR2 FQNEAQ. The full variable domain, in which reference TRBV7-8 and TRBJ2-1 provide the parts outside the CDR3, is GAGVSQSPRYKVAKRGQDVALRCDPISGHVSLFWYQQALGQGPEFLTYFQNEAQLDKSGLPSDRFFAERPEGSVSTLKIQRTQQEDSAVYLCASSLGRDRGGNEQFFGPGTRLTVL.

V gene TRBV5-4 combines with J gene TRBJ2-7; no reliable D call. The germline CDR1 and CDR2 sequences are SGHNT and YYREEE (reference sequence). The V end was cut by 0 bases, the J end by 6 bases, with 7 bases between. This CDR3 spans 12 amino acids. The CDR3 DNA follows: TGTGCCAGCAGCTTGGTAGGCGGCGAGCAGTACTTC. It is translated as CASSLVGGEQYF.

V is TRBV6-5 and J is TRBJ1-4; 7 nucleotides match TRBD1. Germline V CDR1 and CDR2: MNHEY, SVGAGI. V gave up 5 bases and J gave up 5 bases; unmatched junction bases: 5. This CDR3 spans 14 amino acids. CDR3 DNA: TGTGCCAGCAGTAACAGGGGCTGGAATGAAAAACTGTTTTTT. Protein product: CASSNRGWNEKLFF.

The rearrangement joins TRBV5-1 to TRBJ2-7; 12 bases fit TRBD2. There are 17 residues in the CDR3. After removal of 4 bases from V and 3 bases from J, the junction contained 11 bases not matched to a gene. CDR1 SGHRS and CDR2 YFSETQ come from the germline V gene. The CDR3 sequence is CASSQTSGGSGIYEQYF. The CDR3 DNA follows: TGCGCCAGCAGCCAAACTAGCGGGGGGTCCGGGATCTACGAGCAGTACTTC.

The chain carries TRBV5-1 and TRBJ2-3, with TRBD1 identical over 9 bases. Germline CDR1 and CDR2: SGHRS and YFSETQ. The CDR3 extends over 15 amino acids. The V and J ends lost 4 bases and 0 bases, in that order; junction bases with no gene match: 3. CDR3: CASSLQGASTDTQYF. The CDR3 region has the DNA TGCGCCAGCAGCCTACAGGGGGCTAGCACAGATACGCAGTATTTT.

This rearrangement joins TRBV11-2 to TRBJ1-2; 10 positions match TRBD1. Germline V gene lookup returns CDR1 SGHAT and CDR2 FQNNGV. V lost 5 bases, J lost 2 bases, and 2 bases stayed unmatched. There are 14 residues in the CDR3. Here the CDR3 DNA reads TGTGCCAGCAGCAGGGGACAGGGGAACTATGGCTACACCTTC. It translates to CASSRGQGNYGYTF. The variable domain in full, completed from reference TRBV11-2 and TRBJ1-2, reads EAGVAQSPRYKIIEKRQSVAFWCNPISGHATLYWYQQILGQGPKLLIQFQNNGVVDDSQLPKDRFSAERLKGVDSTLKIQPAKLEDSAVYLCASSRGQGNYGYTFGSGTRLTVV.

This chain joins TRBV7-8 and TRBJ2-3; TRBD2 matches at 9 bases. Germline V lookup: CDR1 SGHVS, CDR2 FQNEAQ. Trimming at V came to 0 bases and at J to 4 bases, leaving 8 bases not matched to a gene. This CDR3 region has 17 residues. The CDR3 nucleotides read TGTGCCAGCAGCTTAGCGAGGGGCGGGGGGGCCCCAGATACGCAGTATTTT. Protein: CASSLARGGGAPDTQYF.

The rearrangement links TRBV19 to TRBJ1-4; D might be TRBD1 (5 bases). Germline CDR1 is LNHDA and CDR2 is SQIVND (reference sequence). Trimming pared 7 bases from V and 6 bases from J, leaving 15 bases between. The CDR3 sequence is 14 residues long. As DNA, the CDR3 is TGTGCCAGTACTCTAAGGGGCGGTCATGAAAAACTGTTTTTT. Amino acid sequence: CASTLRGGHEKLFF.

The genes are TRBV4-1 and TRBJ2-3; TRBD1 matches at 8 bases. The CDR3 runs 18 residues. The germline V gene encodes CDR1 MGHRA and CDR2 YSYEKL. Trimming took 4 bases from V and 0 from J; bases not matched to a gene: 12. CDR3 residues: CASSRNPLGTGSTDTQYF. In nucleotides, the CDR3 is TGCGCCAGCAGCCGGAATCCCCTGGGGACAGGAAGCACAGATACGCAGTATTTT.

This chain uses TRBV10-3 with TRBJ2-5; 12 bases line up with TRBD2. Germline trimming cut 0 bases from V and 4 bases from J; bases unmatched to any gene: 9. Germline lookup yields CDR1 ENHRY and CDR2 SYGVKD. The CDR3 contains 18 residues. The CDR3 spells CAISESSASGGARETQYF. CDR3 nucleotide sequence: TGTGCCATCAGTGAGTCGAGCGCTAGCGGGGGGGCAAGAGAGACCCAGTACTTC.